The text below deals with one TCR beta chain. Its antigen is as yet unknown. This CDR3 has 15 amino acids. V was cut by 6 bases and J by 0 bases, with 12 bases left in between. Germline CDR1 reads MNHEY; CDR2 reads SVGAGI. This sample was taken from a study of shared clonotypes between healthy human individuals. Study conclusions and caveats: Estimated richness values were generally larger in naive subsets than in memory subsets. Naive CD4 clonotypes were shared across several donors at roughly 5%.

Clones were sequenced by immunoSEQ multiplex PCR, and TCRdb holds only the in-frame ones, with some missing. This table has approximately 1.1 million clones, 78% appearing once. This chain links TRBV6-5 with TRBJ1-3; D possibly corresponds to TRBD1 (5 bases). The material sequenced was memory CD4+ T cells from PBMCs. Specified subset: CD45RA-negative fraction. The source is a man between 18 and 29 years old in good health. Some clones in this sample may be carry-over from other donors' samples. Here the CDR3 reads CASSRGGDSGNTIYF. CDR3 sequence (DNA): TGTGCCAGCAGCCGTGGGGGGGACTCTGGAAACACCATATATTTT.